This is a list of T cell receptor beta chains from one sample in a study of T cell responses to AZD1222 COVID-19 vaccine. The assay was immunoSEQ multiplex PCR, and TCRdb's table has in-frame clones only and misses some. The sample yields about 39,000 clones, over 75% seen once. This specimen consisted of peripheral blood, obtained 28 days after the second dose of the MenACWY control vaccine. The receptors originated from an adult who received the MenACWY meningococcal vaccine as a control. The CDR3 runs from the conserved cysteine through the conserved F or W.

v_gene	j_gene	CDR3aa
TRBV10-2	TRBJ2-1	CASSVIAGVTNEQFF
TRBV21-1	TRBJ1-6	CASSKSGLDRLSSYNSPLHF
TRBV7-7	TRBJ1-1	CASSSAGTGRRNTEAFF
TRBV5-1	TRBJ1-6	CASSTNHSPLHF
TRBV6-5	TRBJ2-7	CASSKQGLYEQYF
TRBV19	TRBJ1-2	CASIGGQINYGYTF
TRBV30	TRBJ2-3	CASIGAGAWDTQYF
TRBV24-1	TRBJ2-2	CATSDLSGRAPTGELFF
TRBV28	TRBJ1-2	CASRGTGRRYGYTF
TRBV19	TRBJ2-5	CASSIDRGRLETQYF